One and the same sample provided the 28 T cell receptor beta chains below, sequenced in a study of cytomegalovirus exposure and HLA in healthy donors listed by TCRdb under 2017. The library was obtained by the immunoSEQ multiplex PCR assay. For the multiplex PCR, a mixture combining 60 forward primers for TCR Vbeta segments and 13 reverse primers for TCR Jbeta segments was used. This is the immuneACCESS table as TCRdb keeps it, with only in-frame sequences that have V and J called. A part of the clones is gone; compared with another copy, unresolved V genes explain less than half, and the rest is unexplained. The sample table shows tens of thousands of clones, and around 80% are seen once. Of the sample, 9.7% falls within the top ten clones. Sequenced material: PBMCs. Receptors originate from a man aged 35 to 55 in good health and CMV-seronegative.

The V gene is TRBV25-1, the J gene TRBJ1-1, with D uncertain. This CDR3 is 13 amino acids long. The V end was cut by 6 bases, the J end by 0 bases, with 8 bases between. Germline-derived CDR1 and CDR2 are MGHDK and SYGVNS. CDR3 sequence (DNA): TGTGCCAGCAGGGGGAGCATGAACACTGAAGCTTTCTTT. Protein product: CASRGSMNTEAFF. The complete variable domain, with remaining parts taken from reference TRBV25-1 and TRBJ1-1, reads EADIYQTPRYLVIGTGKKITLECSQTMGHDKMYWYQQDPGMELHLIHYSYGVNSTEKGDLSSESTVSRIRTEHFPLTLESARPSHTSQYLCASRGSMNTEAFFGQGTRLTVV.

J is TRBJ2-7 and V is TRBV7-2, with D maybe TRBD2 (6 bases). Germline-derived CDR1 and CDR2 are SGHTA and FQGNSA. Deletions cut 5 bases from V and 7 bases from J, with 15 bases between. The CDR3 sequence is 13 residues long. CDR3 nucleotide sequence: TGTGCCAGCAGCCCTGGGGGGTCGCGAGAGCAGTACTTC. It encodes CASSPGGSREQYF.

The chain uses TRBV18 and TRBJ1-3, with 8 nucleotides matching TRBD1. CDR3 length: 18 amino acids. V shed 3 bases, J shed 0 bases, and the junction held 10 bases outside the gene matches. Germline loops: CDR1 KGHSH, CDR2 LQKENI. The CDR3 region is CASSPQVPDRGSGNTIYF. CDR3 coding DNA: TGTGCCAGCTCACCGCAAGTCCCCGACAGGGGCTCTGGAAACACCATATATTTT.

V usage is TRBV7-9 and J usage is TRBJ1-5, with D perhaps matching TRBD1 (6 bases). Trimming took 6 bases from V and 2 from J, leaving 14 bases between them. Germline CDR1 is SEHNR and CDR2 is FQNEAQ (reference sequence). The length of the CDR3 is 15 residues. The CDR3 protein is CASRPGGAGNQPQHF. CDR3 DNA: TGTGCCAGCAGGCCCGGGGGGGCCGGCAATCAGCCCCAGCATTTT.

The chain recombines TRBV5-1 with TRBJ2-1; tentative D call: TRBD2 (6 bases). Trimming left V 2 bases short and J 2 bases short, with 11 bases between. The CDR3 spans 15 residues. CDR1 is SGHRS, CDR2 YFSETQ, per germline. The CDR3, as DNA: TGCGCCAGCAGCTTAGGAGGGAGTCCCTACAATGAGCAGTTCTTC. It encodes CASSLGGSPYNEQFF.

The chain couples TRBV7-3 to TRBJ1-2; possibly TRBD1 for D (6 bases). V shed 2 bases and J shed 3 bases, with 10 bases lying between them. CDR3 length: 14 residues. Looked up from germline, CDR1 is SGHTA and CDR2 is FQGTGA. The CDR3 bases are TGTGCCAGCAGCTTATCGACAGGAGACTATGGCTACACCTTC. The encoded protein is CASSLSTGDYGYTF.

Worth noting for this clone: With only one base between it and a far larger clone, this is likely a read error. Other nucleotide sequences from this sample produce the same CDR3. The rearrangement links TRBV7-9 to TRBJ2-7, with D tentatively TRBD1 (5 bases). This CDR3 contains 12 residues. Germline CDR1 SEHNR, CDR2 FQNEAQ (reference sequence). With 2 bases removed from V and 7 bases from J, the gap between germline ends came to 9 bases. The CDR3 region is CASSLTGYEQYF. CDR3 nucleotides: TGTGCCAGCAGCTTAACAGGCTATGAGCAGTACTTC.

CDR3 nucleotide sequence: TGTGCCAGCAGGACGGGACAGTGGTGGGACGAGCAGTACTTC. It encodes CASRTGQWWDEQYF. This chain uses TRBV6-1 with TRBJ2-7, with 7 bases lining up with TRBD1. Unmatched junction bases numbered 10, after V lost 6 bases and J lost 5 bases. The CDR3 loop spans 14 amino acids. The germline CDR1 and CDR2 sequences are MNHNS and SASEGT.

This sequence joins TRBV5-1 and TRBJ2-7, with 8 nucleotides matching TRBD1. CDR3 size: 13 residues. Per the germline V gene, CDR1 is SGHRS and CDR2 is YFSETQ. The junction had 3 bases not matched to a gene; V was cut back by 7 bases and J by 0 bases. For the CDR3, the DNA is TGCGCCAGCCGGACAGGGAGCTCCTACGAGCAGTACTTC. The encoded protein is CASRTGSSYEQYF.

On this clone: The sample holds other DNA sequences that translate to the same CDR3. The V call is TRBV5-1, the J call TRBJ2-1, with unresolved D. The CDR3 spans 17 residues. Germline CDR1 is SGHRS and CDR2 is YFSETQ. The V and J ends lost 0 bases and 2 bases respectively, with 15 bases between them. The CDR3 is CASSLAGSVPPYNEQFF. As DNA, the CDR3 is TGCGCCAGCAGCTTGGCCGGGTCAGTGCCACCCTACAATGAGCAGTTCTTC. Supplemented by reference TRBV5-1 and TRBJ2-1, the full variable domain reads KAGVTQTPRYLIKTRGQQVTLSCSPISGHRSVSWYQQTPGQGLQFLFEYFSETQRNKGNFPGRFSGRQFSNSRSEMNVSTLELGDSALYLCASSLAGSVPPYNEQFFGPGTRLTVL.

The V call is TRBV28, the J call TRBJ1-2; D is undetermined. Trimming took off 10 bases at V and 4 bases at J, with 10 bases between the two ends. The CDR3 extends over 11 amino acids. Germline CDR1 reads MDHEN; CDR2 reads SYDVKM. The CDR3 DNA follows: TGTGCCATCGATTCAGGCTATGGCTACACCTTC. This sequence encodes CAIDSGYGYTF.

V usage is TRBV6-5 and J usage is TRBJ2-2; 8 bases fit TRBD1. This CDR3 comprises 15 residues. V lost 6 bases, J lost 4 bases, and 7 bases stayed unmatched. CDR1 and CDR2 from the germline V gene are MNHEY and SVGAGI. The CDR3 region is CASSLGQVSTGELFF. Written as DNA, the CDR3 is TGTGCCAGCAGCCTGGGACAGGTTAGCACCGGGGAGCTGTTTTTT.

The chain carries TRBV25-1 and TRBJ2-7; maybe TRBD1 (5 bases). The length of the CDR3 is 13 residues. Per the germline V gene, CDR1 is MGHDK and CDR2 is SYGVNS. The ends were cut back, 8 bases at V and 2 bases at J, with 13 bases in the middle. CDR3 in DNA: TGTGCCAGCTCGGGCAGGGTGGCCTACGAGCAGTACTTC. Residues: CASSGRVAYEQYF.

V usage is TRBV18 and J usage is TRBJ2-1; possible D gene TRBD1, 6 bases. This CDR3 region has 15 residues. V was cut by 0 bases and J by 9 bases, with 15 bases left in between. Germline CDR1 reads KGHSH; CDR2 reads LQKENI. The CDR3, as DNA: TGTGCCAGCTCACCACCGGGCTTTCAGGGGAGTGAGCAGTTCTTC. Its translation is CASSPPGFQGSEQFF.

The gene calls are TRBV5-4 and TRBJ2-1; 7 positions agree with TRBD2. The CDR3 spans 16 residues. With V trimmed by 0 bases and J by 6 bases, 9 bases remained unmatched. CDR1 is SGHNT and CDR2 is YYREEE in the germline V gene (reference sequence). The CDR3 reads CASSLAGVSGRNEQFF. The DNA of the CDR3 is TGTGCCAGCAGCTTGGCGGGGGTTAGCGGGCGCAATGAGCAGTTCTTC. Full variable domain (missing parts from reference TRBV5-4 and TRBJ2-1): ETGVTQSPTHLIKTRGQQVTLRCSSQSGHNTVSWYQQALGQGPQFIFQYYREEENGRGNFPPRFSGLQFPNYSSELNVNALELDDSALYLCASSLAGVSGRNEQFFGPGTRLTVL.

This clone was found once. CDR3 nucleotide sequence: TGTGCCAGTACCGAGAGGGCCGGCTCCTACAATGAGCAGTTCTTC. Amino acid sequence: CASTERAGSYNEQFF. V usage is TRBV19 and J usage is TRBJ2-1, with D perhaps matching TRBD2 (5 bases). Germline V gene sequence: CDR1 LNHDA, CDR2 SQIVND (reference sequence). V lost 7 bases, J lost 0 bases, and 13 bases lay in between. The length of the CDR3 is 15 residues.

Only one count was recorded for this clone. The chain carries TRBV5-4 and TRBJ2-5, with D possibly matching TRBD2 (6 bases). Germline CDR1 reads SGHNT; CDR2 reads YYREEE (reference sequence). Trimming removed 1 base from V and 5 bases from J, with 15 bases in between. This CDR3 has 15 amino acids. CDR3 residues: CASSLWSPGGETQYF. The DNA for the CDR3 is TGTGCCAGCAGCTTGTGGTCCCCCGGAGGGGAGACCCAGTACTTC.

The chain couples TRBV28 to TRBJ2-5; TRBD2 is a possible D gene (5 bases). The germline V gene has CDR1 MDHEN and CDR2 SYDVKM. The V end lost 10 bases, the J end lost 4 bases, and 13 bases lay between the germline ends. The length of the CDR3 is 12 residues. DNA for the CDR3: TGTGCCACCAACCGGGGATTAGAGACCCAGTACTTC. It specifies CATNRGLETQYF.

The chain recombines TRBV7-8 with TRBJ2-7; D is possibly TRBD1 (6 bases). The ends were cut back, 3 bases at V and 2 bases at J, with 11 bases in the middle. The CDR3 has 14 amino acids. Germline V gene sequence: CDR1 SGHVS, CDR2 FQNEAQ. Here the CDR3 reads CASSFVSGAYEQYF. For the CDR3, the DNA is TGTGCCAGCAGCTTCGTGTCAGGGGCCTACGAGCAGTACTTC.

The chain has TRBV4-1 and TRBJ1-1; 7 bases map to TRBD1. Per the germline V gene, CDR1 is MGHRA and CDR2 is YSYEKL. V dropped 2 bases and J dropped 1; count of bases not matched to a gene: 10. The CDR3 totals 17 residues. CDR3: CASSQTLAGQRNTEAFF. CDR3 nucleotide sequence: TGCGCCAGCAGCCAAACTTTGGCGGGACAGAGGAACACTGAAGCTTTCTTT.

The chain employs TRBV18 and TRBJ1-1; 7 bases align to TRBD1. This CDR3 is built from 16 residues. CDR1 KGHSH and CDR2 LQKENI come from the germline V gene. V lost 3 bases and J lost 3; bases outside the gene matches: 10. CDR3 DNA sequence: TGTGCCAGCTCACCTACCGGAGGACAGGCGGACACTGAAGCTTTCTTT. Its protein is CASSPTGGQADTEAFF.

The chain uses TRBV5-1 and TRBJ2-1; D gene uncertain. CDR3 size: 17 residues. Trimming took 0 bases from V and 5 from J, leaving 18 bases between them. Germline-derived CDR1 and CDR2 are SGHRS and YFSETQ. CDR3: CASSLAGRHTLNNEQFF. The CDR3 region has the DNA TGCGCCAGCAGCTTGGCCGGTCGTCATACCTTAAACAATGAGCAGTTCTTC.

The table lists this clone with a count of one. The chain combines TRBV10-3 with TRBJ2-4, with D perhaps matching TRBD1 (6 bases). Per germline, CDR1 ENHRY and CDR2 SYGVKD. This CDR3 is 12 amino acids long. V was pared by 10 bases and J by 7 bases, with 14 bases between. The CDR3, as DNA: TGTGCCACCTTGGACAGCGGCAACATTCAGTACTTC. Translation gives CATLDSGNIQYF.

CDR3 protein: CASSLGPTAAYEQYF. The CDR3 region has the DNA TGTGCCAGCAGCTTGGGACCGACTGCGGCCTACGAGCAGTACTTC. V is TRBV5-5 and J is TRBJ2-7; no firm D call. V was clipped by 0 bases and J by 2 bases, with 12 bases between them. There are 15 residues in the CDR3. CDR1 and CDR2 from the germline V gene are SGHKS and YYEKEE (reference sequence).

The chain is built from TRBV2 and TRBJ1-5; 9 nucleotides align to TRBD1. V shed 7 bases and J 7 bases; nucleotides not matched to a gene: 5. The CDR3 extends over 13 amino acids. Germline assignment: CDR1 SNHLY and CDR2 FYNNEI. The CDR3 DNA follows: TGTGCCAGCAAGGGACAGGGCGGGCAGCCCCAGCATTTT. It yields the protein CASKGQGGQPQHF.

The chain carries TRBV20-1 and TRBJ1-1; no clear D gene. This CDR3 contains 11 residues. Germline V gives CDR1 DFQATT, CDR2 SNEGSKA (reference sequence). Trimming took off 5 bases at V and 2 bases at J, with 6 bases between the two ends. The CDR3 loop is CSAGRNTEAFF. The CDR3 DNA sequence: TGCAGTGCTGGCCGCAACACTGAAGCTTTCTTT.

The chain links TRBV6-1 to TRBJ2-3; D is possibly TRBD2 (5 bases). The CDR3 is 14 residues long. With 10 bases removed from V and 3 bases from J, the gap between germline ends came to 17 bases. The germline V gene encodes CDR1 MNHNS and CDR2 SASEGT. CDR3 DNA: TGTGCCACCTGCGTTTACGGACTTACAGATACGCAGTATTTT. It codes for CATCVYGLTDTQYF.

The J gene is TRBJ1-4, the V gene TRBV18, with D maybe TRBD1 (6 bases). The CDR3 covers 14 residues. The V end lost 6 bases, the J end lost 7 bases, and 15 bases lay between the germline ends. CDR1 and CDR2 (germline): KGHSH, LQKENI. The CDR3 loop is CASSFTGLGEKLFF. Here the CDR3 DNA reads TGTGCCAGCTCCTTTACAGGGCTGGGTGAAAAACTGTTTTTT.